This entry is about one T cell receptor (beta chain). The table came from immunoSEQ multiplex PCR; TCRdb's copy has only in-frame clones and leaves some out. The repertoire holds 100,000 to 150,000 clones, with 70% to 90% as singletons. The record originates from a study of control samples from healthy donors and cancer patients. The sequencing input was blood. This sequence originates from a man in his fifties in good health.

The CDR3 DNA reads TGCGCCAGCAGCCTATTCTTGGCGAGGGCCGGGGAGCTGTTTTTT. Encoded protein: CASSLFLARAGELFF. The genes are TRBV5-1 and TRBJ2-2, with D perhaps matching TRBD2 (5 bases). Germline-derived CDR1 and CDR2 are SGHRS and YFSETQ. Trimming left V 4 bases short and J 6 bases short, with 16 bases between. CDR3 length equals 15 residues.